This record looks at one T cell receptor beta chain sequence and its context. Time point noted: patch test 2, 6 weeks after DPC sensitization. Indicated treatment: therapeutic diphenylcyclopropenone sensitization with weekly scalp DPC. TCRdb re-derived calls from the RACE reads in MiXCR, one entry per CDR3 protein. The sample consists of approximately 84,000 distinct CDR3 sequences, roughly 10% of them appearing once. The CDR3 runs to 14 residues. Germline V gene sequence: CDR1 SNHLY, CDR2 FYNNEI. The V gene lost 4 bases and the J gene lost 4 bases, with 12 bases spanning the gap. The record originates from a study of human T cells and chemical hapten exposure.

The clonotype originates from a woman under 40 with alopecia areata. Some clones in this sample may be carry-over from other donors' samples. The chain is built from TRBV2 and TRBJ2-3; either TRBD1 or TRBD2 may fit D (5 bases each). Specimen: whole blood, collected in connection with sensitization to the hapten diphenylcyclopropenone (DPC). The CDR3 coding sequence is TGTGCCAGCAGTGGACGACGGGGCCCAGATACGCAGTATTTT. This sequence encodes CASSGRRGPDTQYF.